This note documents a single T cell receptor (beta chain) sequence. Authors' processing steps: Nucleated cell counts were estimated from reference gene primer amplification. Some clones are missing from TCRdb's copy, which holds only in-frame ones; the method was immunoSEQ multiplex PCR. D and trimming were read from the DNA, whereas the V and J calls and clone size are those reported in that table. The sample gives around 240,000 clones, around 84% of which show up once; roughly 1.4% is in the top ten. The data are from a study of blood T cell repertoires in COVID-19. The CDR3 loop spans 15 amino acids. Germline-derived CDR1 and CDR2 are SQVTM and ANQGSEA. The V gene end was trimmed by 2 bases and the J gene end by 3 bases; junction bases not matched to a gene: 6.

This receptor was taken from a woman in her 40s who had recovered from COVID-19. The chain is built from TRBV29-1 and TRBJ1-2; 10 positions match TRBD1. The sample was peripheral blood. The CDR3 sequence: CSVERGTGAHYGYTF. The CDR3 nucleotides are TGCAGCGTTGAAAGGGGGACAGGGGCCCACTATGGCTACACCTTC.